A selection of T cell receptor beta chains follows, all from one sample in a study of blood T cell repertoires in COVID-19. Data came from immunoSEQ multiplex PCR; TCRdb stores just in-frame clones and leaves some out. The sample has some 83,000 clones, approximately 80% seen once. Sample: peripheral blood. The origin of the receptors is a man aged 50 to 59 with acute or convalescent COVID-19. CDR3s include the opening cysteine and the closing phenylalanine or tryptophan. A D gene is named only where the DNA matches it firmly. A clone size is listed for some rows: how often the clone was seen (once, few, many), or a class if it is expanded.

v_call	j_call	clone_size	d_call	cdr3_aa	cdr3_nt
TRBV11-3	TRBJ1-1	.	.	CASSLGGYSEAFF	TGTGCCAGCAGCTTAGGCGGTTATTCCGAAGCTTTCTTT
TRBV7-9	TRBJ2-3	.	TRBD2	CASINPGRAPDTQYF	TGTGCCAGCATCAATCCCGGGAGGGCCCCAGATACGCAGTATTTT
TRBV27	TRBJ1-3	.	.	CASKRDTSGNTIYF	TGTGCCAGCAAAAGGGACACCTCTGGAAACACCATATATTTT
TRBV20-1	TRBJ1-1	.	TRBD1	CSASPLTGGRAEAFF	TGCAGTGCTAGTCCCCTGACAGGGGGACGTGCTGAAGCTTTCTTT
TRBV9	TRBJ1-2	.	.	CASSVVRGAYTF	TGTGCCAGCAGCGTCGTCAGGGGAGCCTACACCTTC
TRBV19	TRBJ2-1	.	.	CASSILRETPQFF	TGTGCCAGTAGTATCCTCCGGGAAACCCCGCAGTTCTTC
TRBV5-5	TRBJ2-1	few	TRBD1	CASSPWTGEYEQFF	TGTGCCAGCAGCCCATGGACAGGAGAGTATGAGCAGTTCTTC
TRBV30	TRBJ1-6	.	.	CAWSLRQGVYSPLHF	TGTGCCTGGAGTCTTAGACAAGGGGTGTATTCACCCCTCCACTTT
TRBV19	TRBJ2-1	.	.	CASREGGSSYNEQFF	TGTGCCAGTAGAGAGGGAGGCAGCTCCTACAATGAGCAGTTCTTC
TRBV7-2	TRBJ1-4	.	TRBD1	CASSPGQGSNEKLFF	TGTGCCAGCAGCCCCGGACAGGGTTCGAATGAAAAACTGTTTTTT
TRBV6-2/TRBV6-3	TRBJ1-5	once	TRBD1	CASSYRDRPLGPQHF	TGTGCCAGCAGTTACCGGGACAGACCTTTAGGGCCCCAGCATTTT
TRBV28	TRBJ2-1	once	.	CAWGAGGNEQFF	TGTGCGTGGGGGGCAGGGGGCAATGAGCAGTTCTTC
TRBV11-2	TRBJ2-7	.	TRBD2	CASRGGGRAGEQYF	TGTGCCAGCAGAGGCGGGGGGAGGGCTGGGGAGCAGTACTTC
TRBV5-8	TRBJ1-2	.	TRBD1	CASSRRDRDYGYTF	TGTGCCAGCAGCCGCCGGGACAGGGACTATGGCTACACCTTC
TRBV5-1	TRBJ2-2	.	.	CASSQGPTGELFF	TGCGCCAGCAGCCAGGGCCCGACCGGGGAGCTGTTTTTT
TRBV12-3/TRBV12-4	TRBJ1-1	.	.	CASSTDSGTEAFF	TGTGCCAGCAGTACCGACAGCGGGACTGAAGCTTTCTTT
TRBV5-8	TRBJ1-5	few	TRBD1	CASKQGGINQPQHF	TGTGCCAGTAAACAGGGGGGGATAAATCAGCCCCAGCATTTT
TRBV7-2	TRBJ2-6	.	TRBD2	CASSPAGAGWGANVLTF	TGTGCCAGCAGCCCAGCGGGGGCCGGGTGGGGGGCCAACGTCCTGACTTTC
TRBV7-2	TRBJ2-1	.	TRBD2	CASSLVPLTSGRKGEQFF	TGTGCCAGCAGCTTAGTGCCCCTGACTAGCGGGAGGAAGGGTGAGCAGTTCTTC
TRBV5-1	TRBJ1-6	.	.	CASSLGTGTDSPLHF	TGCGCCAGCAGCTTGGGCACAGGGACCGATTCACCCCTCCACTTT
TRBV4-3	TRBJ2-1	.	.	CASSQAAVSYNEQFF	TGCGCCAGCAGCCAAGCCGCAGTCTCCTACAATGAGCAGTTCTTC
TRBV28	TRBJ1-5	.	TRBD1	CASSTNRGQPQHF	TGTGCCAGCAGTACGAACAGGGGGCAGCCCCAGCATTTT
TRBV29-1	TRBJ1-4	.	.	CSVVGGRRVVDEKLFF	TGCAGCGTGGTGGGCGGCAGGCGGGTAGTTGATGAAAAACTGTTTTTT
TRBV7-3	TRBJ1-2	.	TRBD1	CASSQGQGAQGYTF	TGTGCCAGCAGCCAAGGACAGGGGGCGCAGGGCTACACCTTC
TRBV24-1	TRBJ2-1	.	.	CATSDPLPTASSYNEQFF	TGTGCCACCAGTGATCCCCTTCCGACAGCAAGCTCCTACAATGAGCAGTTCTTC
TRBV19	TRBJ2-7	.	.	CASMRPGGTYEQYF	TGTGCCAGTATGCGACCTGGAGGCACCTACGAGCAGTACTTC
TRBV4-1	TRBJ1-5	.	.	CASSQVGGRDTQHF	TGCGCCAGCAGCCAAGTTGGGGGCCGGGACACCCAGCATTTT
TRBV19	TRBJ1-4	.	.	CASSPRGVLREKLFF	TGTGCCAGTAGTCCTCGGGGGGTCTTGCGCGAAAAACTGTTTTTT
TRBV5-5	TRBJ1-2	.	TRBD1	CASSRIPGQGSNYGYTF	TGTGCCAGCAGCCGAATCCCTGGACAGGGATCGAACTATGGCTACACCTTC
TRBV28	TRBJ1-2	.	.	CASFSGVDYGYTF	TGTGCCAGCTTTTCAGGGGTCGACTATGGCTACACCTTC
TRBV6-6	TRBJ2-3	.	TRBD1	CASSVVRRDRSTQYF	TGTGCCAGCAGCGTAGTCCGCCGGGACAGGAGTACGCAGTATTTT
TRBV7-6	TRBJ2-2	few	TRBD1	CASSFPAGTGGRQITGELFF	TGTGCCAGCAGCTTCCCGGCGGGGACAGGGGGCCGCCAAATAACCGGGGAGCTGTTTTTT
TRBV10-3	TRBJ1-5	.	TRBD1	CATRGPAAENQPQHF	TGTGCCACAAGGGGGCCAGCAGCCGAGAATCAGCCCCAGCATTTT
TRBV6-5	TRBJ2-7	.	TRBD1	CASSFRDRGMYEQYF	TGTGCCAGCAGTTTCCGGGACAGGGGTATGTACGAGCAGTACTTC
TRBV28	TRBJ1-2	.	TRBD1	CASRTQGTYGYTF	TGTGCCAGCAGGACACAGGGGACCTATGGCTACACCTTC
TRBV5-5	TRBJ1-1	once	.	CANGRLNTEAFF	TGTGCCAATGGGAGATTGAACACTGAAGCTTTCTTT
TRBV7-3	TRBJ2-3	.	TRBD2	CASSLTWGGPADTQYF	TGTGCCAGCAGCTTAACGTGGGGGGGTCCGGCAGATACGCAGTATTTT
TRBV7-3	TRBJ2-2	few	.	CASSPQVSGELFF	TGTGCCAGCAGCCCCCAGGTTTCTGGGGAGCTGTTTTTT
TRBV7-2	TRBJ1-1	.	.	CASSIGRNPGGVAFF	TGTGCCAGCAGCATTGGTAGGAATCCGGGAGGAGTAGCTTTCTTT
TRBV19	TRBJ2-1	.	.	CASSIGWRGRSSYNEQFF	TGTGCCAGTAGTATAGGGTGGAGGGGTAGAAGTTCCTACAATGAGCAGTTCTTC
TRBV5-1	TRBJ2-3	once	.	CASSLIDRAADTQYF	TGCGCCAGCAGCTTGATTGACAGAGCCGCAGATACGCAGTATTTT
TRBV11-2	TRBJ1-1	.	TRBD1	CASSLKTGGREWMNTEAFF	TGTGCCAGCAGCCTCAAAACAGGGGGCAGAGAGTGGATGAACACTGAAGCTTTCTTT
TRBV6-5	TRBJ2-4	.	TRBD1	CASRRGQERYF	TGTGCCAGCAGGCGGGGACAGGAGCGATACTTC
TRBV12-5	TRBJ1-5	few	.	CASGLLQDSNQPQHF	TGTGCTAGTGGTTTGTTACAGGATAGCAATCAGCCCCAGCATTTT
TRBV7-2	TRBJ1-1	.	TRBD1	CASSSSNRGTEAFF	TGTGCCAGCAGCTCATCAAACAGGGGCACTGAAGCTTTCTTT
TRBV10-3	TRBJ1-2	.	TRBD1	CAISESEGAGGYTF	TGTGCCATCAGTGAGTCGGAGGGGGCTGGGGGCTACACCTTC
TRBV5-4	TRBJ1-2	.	.	CASSLDRQADGYTF	TGTGCCAGCAGCTTGGACAGACAGGCGGATGGCTACACCTTC
TRBV5-1	TRBJ2-7	.	TRBD1	CASREGTGGFYEQYF	TGCGCCAGCAGGGAAGGGACAGGGGGATTCTACGAGCAGTACTTC
TRBV27	TRBJ2-7	.	TRBD2	CASSLYPGGSSYEQYF	TGTGCCAGCAGTTTATATCCGGGGGGTAGCTCCTACGAGCAGTACTTC
TRBV28	TRBJ2-3	once	.	CASSLDSGDTQYF	TGTGCCAGCAGCCTGGACAGTGGAGATACGCAGTATTTT
TRBV4-3	TRBJ1-1	few	TRBD1	CASSSGTGNMNTEAFF	TGCGCCAGCAGCTCCGGGACAGGGAACATGAACACTGAAGCTTTCTTT
TRBV2	TRBJ1-2	many	TRBD1	CASSGGQGARGYTF	TGTGCCAGCAGTGGGGGACAGGGGGCGCGTGGCTACACCTTC
TRBV18	TRBJ1-1	.	.	CASFQGYDTEAFF	TGTGCCAGCTTTCAGGGTTACGACACTGAAGCTTTCTTT
TRBV10-1	TRBJ2-7	.	TRBD1	CASSESTQGGYEQYF	TGCGCCAGCAGTGAGTCCACACAGGGGGGATACGAGCAGTACTTC
TRBV19	TRBJ1-5	.	.	CASSRSGHNQPQHF	TGTGCCAGTAGTCGGTCAGGGCACAATCAGCCCCAGCATTTT